The present TCR beta chain was sequenced within a study of blood T cell repertoires in COVID-19. Across the whole study: Specimens from acute and convalescent COVID-19 originated in the United States, Italy and Spain. Sources were T cells, B-cell-depleted T cells, or PBMCs; the material itself was cDNA or gDNA.

Germline V lookup: CDR1 MDHEN, CDR2 SYDVKM. V was pared by 6 bases and J by 7 bases, with 10 bases between. The CDR3 covers 12 residues. Cohorts were based on clinical histories the participants reported. As handled by the study authors: How many nucleated cells were present was estimated from reference gene primer amplification. TCRdb's table, derived via immunoSEQ multiplex PCR, lists solely in-frame clones and lacks some. D and trimming were read from the DNA, whereas the V and J calls and clone size are those reported in that table. The sample holds a few hundred thousand clones, approximately 81% seen once.

Material for sequencing was PBMCs or T cells enriched from blood (not recorded which). The receptor was isolated from a woman in her forties or fifties who had recovered from COVID-19. This chain links TRBV28 with TRBJ2-1; TRBD1 might be the D (5 bases). The CDR3 DNA sequence: TGTGCCAGCAGGGGGCAATTGAATGAGCAGTTCTTC. Protein: CASRGQLNEQFF.